This TCR beta chain was identified in a study of Ad26.COV2.S vaccination and SARS-CoV-2 variants. Study at large: A COV1001 Ad26.COV2.S trial-arm participant provided the sample. The vaccine Ad26.COV2.S was put into the muscle once, or twice with 56 days between.

Described treatment: around 19 received Ad26.COV2.S at low or high dose, single or two shots; 5 received placebo; per-sample allocation not given. Samples were taken on day 63 after the first vaccine or placebo injection. Expression of Wuhan-strain SARS-CoV-2 spike came from the Ad26 vector that formed the vaccine. Profiling relied on immunoSEQ multiplex PCR, and the TCRdb table lists in-frame clones only, not all of them. The sample contains a few hundred thousand clones, approximately 88% of which appear only once. CDR3 size: 17 residues. Trimming stripped 5 bases from V and 6 bases from J, with 23 bases between. The germline V gene has CDR1 MNHNY and CDR2 SVGAGI (reference sequence). This clone was picked up a small number of times.

V usage is TRBV6-6 and J usage is TRBJ2-1, with D tentatively TRBD2 (6 bases). This specimen consisted of peripheral blood, obtained in a trial of Ad26.COV2.S vaccine versus placebo. This sequence was found in a person aged 18-60 years who received the Ad26.COV2.S COVID-19 vaccine or a placebo. The CDR3 protein is CASSPWRGGEVGNEQFF. The CDR3 DNA sequence: TGTGCCAGCAGTCCCTGGAGAGGAGGGGAAGTGGGCAATGAGCAGTTCTTC.